This note documents a single T cell receptor (beta chain) sequence. This clone was detected only a few times. Its recognized antigen is unknown. No much larger clonotype is one base removed from it; base qualities were not supplied. This entry belongs to a study of OX40 agonist ivuxolimab in advanced cancers. Context from the whole study: Ivuxolimab was an agonistic, fully human IgG2 monoclonal antibody directed against OX40 (CD134), a costimulatory receptor. Intravenous ivuxolimab was administered to patients every 2 weeks at six dose levels: 0.01, 0.1, 0.3, 1.5, 3 and 10 mg/kg. Of the 50 to 55 dose-escalation patients, hepatocellular carcinoma was present in roughly 19, melanoma in about 15, renal cell carcinoma in 9 and head and neck cancer in 9. A male proportion of roughly 85% and a mean age of around 60 years, ranging from roughly 23 to 85, were recorded for the dose-escalation cohort. Patients were allowed to have had prior anti-PD-1, anti-PD-L1 or anti-CTLA-4 therapy, and 30% to 40% of the dose-escalation patients had been treated with checkpoint inhibitors. Partial responses occurred in three dose-escalation patients, of whom one had hepatocellular carcinoma and two had cutaneous melanoma. The point of sequencing TCRbeta in the periphery was to test whether ivuxolimab changed TCR sequence diversity and drove clonal T-cell expansion. The paper describes the monotherapy dose-escalation part (N = 52 patients) of the phase I trial of ivuxolimab.

Genomic DNA was extracted from sorted cells for sequencing of the TCRbeta CDR3 region. The immunoSEQ Assay was used to sequence the TCRbeta CDR3 regions. The source is immuneACCESS, and TCRdb retained only in-frame sequences with V and J called. Part of the clones is not carried over; for the studies checked, unresolved V genes explain less than half of this, and the remainder is unexplained. This sample is represented by 65,000 to 85,000 clones; 85% of them were singletons. The ten top clones hold around 2.5% of the sample. Broad study findings and their caveats: Low levels of normalized T-cell clonal expansion were also seen in some patients who did not respond. In the 0.1-3.0 mg/kg groups, partial responders were among the patients with the lowest normalized peripheral clonal expansion, particularly in CD8+ T cells. Clonal expansion of both CD4+ and CD8+ blood T cells was observed from baseline to week 6 at doses 0.1 to 3.0 mg/kg. On average, CD8+ T cells showed more expanded clones than CD4+ T cells after ivuxolimab. Which antigens the clonally expanded peripheral T cells were specific for was not determined.

Patients with autoimmune disease history or receiving systemic immunosuppression were excluded from the trial. Peripheral blood for TCR sequencing was drawn from every dose cohort at baseline, at cycle 4 day 1 and at cycle 7 day 1. The samples were drawn from a first-in-human, open-label, multicenter phase I dose-escalation trial of ivuxolimab. Adults with locally advanced or metastatic head and neck squamous cell, hepatocellular, melanoma or renal cell carcinoma were enrolled in the trial. CD4+ and CD8+ T cells were sorted separately from peripheral blood before TCR sequencing. CDR1 is given as SGHNT and CDR2 as YENEEA, both from the germline V gene. Including cysteine and phenylalanine, the CDR3 has 14 amino acids. Only the CDR3 region is kept as DNA, spanning 42 bases read in frame from base 1. V and J lose 3 bases and 6 bases, and a span of 9 bases separates them.

This clonotype was sampled from an adult with an advanced solid tumor such as melanoma, head and neck, liver or kidney cancer. Source: CD4+ or CD8+ T cells sorted from blood, taken in a trial of the OX40 agonist ivuxolimab. Rearrangement joined TRBV11-3 to TRBJ1-6; perhaps TRBD1 is the D gene, with 6 bases matching. The CDR3 has the sequence CASSFGQSNSPLHF. Here is the DNA: TGTGCCAGCAGCTTCGGACAGTCTAATTCACCCCTCCACTTT.